One sample yielded the 28 T cell receptor beta chains listed below, sequenced in a study of blood T cells in healthy people across ages. Together with a sample-barcoded 5' primer, a J-beta primer mix was included in a second PCR lasting roughly 6 to 12 cycles. TCRdb re-called the 5' RACE reads with MiXCR, one entry per CDR3 protein. The sample lists hundreds of thousands of distinct CDR3 sequences; less than 70% were seen once. Sequenced: blood. The receptor source for this set is a man older than 75 in good health.

This clonotype was detected a few times. The V and J genes are TRBV27 and TRBJ2-5; the D gene is possibly TRBD1 (6 bases). The CDR3 loop spans 13 amino acids. Per the germline V gene, CDR1 is MNHEY and CDR2 is SMNVEV (reference sequence). The ends were cut back, 6 bases at V and 6 bases at J, with 14 bases in the middle. The CDR3 here is CASSSQGLQTQYF. The CDR3 region has the DNA TGTGCCAGCAGCTCTCAGGGGTTACAGACCCAGTACTTC.

V is TRBV20-1 and J is TRBJ1-4, with D unresolved. Per the germline V gene, CDR1 is DFQATT and CDR2 is SNEGSKA (reference sequence). There are 13 residues in the CDR3. Between the trimmed V and J ends, which lost 0 bases and 6 bases, there was a span of 8 bases. CDR3 nucleotides: TGCAGTGCTAGAGATGTGGAAGATGAAAAACTGTTTTTT. The encoded protein is CSARDVEDEKLFF.

The CDR3 loop is CSAVFMGRLAGGEQYF. The CDR3 nucleotides are TGCAGCGCCGTGTTCATGGGGCGTCTAGCGGGTGGCGAGCAGTACTTC. The chain links TRBV29-1 to TRBJ2-4; 8 nucleotides line up with TRBD2. The end of the DNA fits TRBJ2-7 better, so the J call may be wrong. Germline V gene data show CDR1 as SQVTM and CDR2 as ANQGSEA. The CDR3 runs to 16 residues.

This clonotype was observed a handful of times. The chain couples TRBV12-3 or TRBV12-4 to TRBJ1-6, with TRBD1 identical over 10 bases. V dropped 4 bases and J dropped 10; count of bases not matched to a gene: 7. This CDR3 has 15 residues. The CDR3 nucleotides are TGTGCCAGCAGTTCGACAGGGGGCGCGGAGTCACCCCTCCACTTT. It encodes CASSSTGGAESPLHF.

The chain recombines TRBV7-9 with TRBJ2-7; D may be TRBD1 (6 bases). TRBJ2-5 explains the end of the DNA better; the J call may be wrong. In germline, CDR1 is SEHNR, CDR2 FQNEAQ (reference sequence). The CDR3 length is 14 residues. CDR3 in amino acids: CASSVPGAGETQYF. In DNA, the CDR3 is TGTGCCAGCAGCGTCCCAGGGGCCGGGGAGACCCAGTACTTC.

The rearrangement joins TRBV11-2 to TRBJ2-2; D unclear. CDR3 length: 14 amino acids. CDR1 is SGHAT and CDR2 is FQNNGV in the germline V gene. Deletions cut 6 bases from V and 2 bases from J, with 10 bases between. CDR3 residues: CASSRGPNTGELFF. For the CDR3, the DNA is TGTGCCAGCAGTCGTGGGCCAAACACCGGGGAGCTGTTTTTT.

V and J are TRBV20-1 and TRBJ2-4; weak D call: TRBD2 (5 bases). The CDR3 is 12 residues long. Germline V CDR1 and CDR2: DFQATT, SNEGSKA (reference sequence). Trimming removed 4 bases from V and 6 bases from J, with 10 bases in between. CDR3 bases: TGCAGTGCTATTCTACTAGGAAACATTCAGTACTTC. This gives the protein CSAILLGNIQYF.

The CDR3 region has the DNA TGTGCCAGCAGCTCCGCCTACCCCTACGAGCAGTACTTC. It translates to CASSSAYPYEQYF. V gene TRBV7-9 combines with J gene TRBJ2-7, with D unclear. In germline, CDR1 is SEHNR, CDR2 FQNEAQ (reference sequence). The CDR3 extends over 13 amino acids. V lost 4 bases to trimming and J lost 2 bases, with 9 bases between them.

A few counts support this clonotype. The chain combines TRBV20-1 with TRBJ2-7, with 9 bases identical to TRBD2. Germline trimming cut 5 bases from V and 3 bases from J; bases unmatched to any gene: 5. This CDR3 is built from 13 residues. CDR1 DFQATT and CDR2 SNEGSKA come from the germline V gene (reference sequence). The DNA for the CDR3 is TGCAGTGCTCCAGCGGGAGGAAGCTACGAGCAGTACTTC. Protein: CSAPAGGSYEQYF.

The rearrangement joins TRBV6-2 or TRBV6-3 to TRBJ2-1; 11 bases map to TRBD2. CDR3 size: 20 residues. The V gene's germline CDR1 is MNHEY and CDR2 SVGEGT. Germline trimming cut 7 bases from V and 0 bases from J; bases unmatched to any gene: 17. DNA of the CDR3: TGTGCCAGCATCCAGCGGTTATCTAGCGGGAGGATAAGCTCCTACAATGAGCAGTTCTTC. As protein: CASIQRLSSGRISSYNEQFF.

The V gene is TRBV27, the J gene TRBJ2-1; no clear D. The V end was cut by 7 bases, the J end by 4 bases, with 20 bases between. CDR3 size: 16 residues. The germline gives CDR1 MNHEY, CDR2 SMNVEV (reference sequence). The CDR3 here is CASTPTWADYYNEQFF. The CDR3 DNA sequence: TGTGCCAGCACTCCCACCTGGGCGGATTATTACAATGAGCAGTTCTTC.

This clonotype was picked up one time. This chain links TRBV28 with TRBJ2-5; unclear D gene. The DNA end lines up better with TRBJ2-7; the J call may be wrong. Germline V lookup: CDR1 MDHEN, CDR2 SYDVKM. This CDR3 is built from 15 residues. The CDR3, as DNA: TGTGCCAGCAGTTTTAGTCCAGGCCCCTCCTACGAGCAGTACTTC. As protein: CASSFSPGPSYEQYF.

V gene TRBV24-1 combines with J gene TRBJ2-1; D is ambiguous. The CDR3 totals 13 residues. The ends were cut back, 3 bases at V and 0 bases at J, with 2 bases in the middle. Germline V gives CDR1 KGHDR, CDR2 SFDVKD. The CDR3 loop is CATSDRSYNEQFF. The CDR3 nucleotides are TGTGCCACCAGTGATCGCTCCTACAATGAGCAGTTCTTC.

J is TRBJ1-5 and V is TRBV7-2, with 10 bases identical to TRBD1. V was pared by 6 bases and J by 3 bases, with 5 bases of the junction left unmatched. The germline gives CDR1 SGHTA, CDR2 FQGNSA. CDR3 length: 15 residues. The CDR3 DNA sequence: TGTGCCAGCAGTAGGGACAGGGGTTACAATCAGCCCCAGCATTTT. Protein: CASSRDRGYNQPQHF. Complete variable domain (other parts from reference TRBV7-2 and TRBJ1-5): GAGVSQSPSNKVTEKGKDVELRCDPISGHTALYWYRQSLGQGLEFLIYFQGNSAPDKSGLPSDRFSAERTGGSVSTLTIQRTQQEDSAVYLCASSRDRGYNQPQHFGDGTRLSIL.

The V and J genes are TRBV28 and TRBJ2-7; a possible D gene is TRBD1 (5 bases). The CDR3 consists of 13 residues. Deletions cut 7 bases from V and 2 bases from J, with 12 bases between. Germline lookup yields CDR1 MDHEN and CDR2 SYDVKM. The CDR3 spells CASTAGSPYEQYF. The CDR3 bases are TGTGCCAGCACTGCAGGGTCCCCCTACGAGCAGTACTTC. Combining the CDR3 with reference TRBV28 and TRBJ2-7 gives the whole variable domain DVKVTQSSRYLVKRTGEKVFLECVQDMDHENMFWYRQDPGLGLRLIYFSYDVKMKEKGDIPEGYSVSREKKERFSLILESASTNQTSMYLCASTAGSPYEQYFGPGTRLTVT.

In its sample, this clonotype was seen many times. The chain employs TRBV11-1 and TRBJ2-1; D might be TRBD2 (5 bases). Trimming pared 5 bases from V and 11 bases from J, leaving 13 bases between. This CDR3 is 12 amino acids long. Germline CDR1 reads SGHAT; CDR2 reads FQDESV (reference sequence). The CDR3 loop is CASSLASQQQFF. The CDR3 DNA follows: TGTGCCAGCAGCCTCGCTAGCCAGCAGCAGTTCTTC.

V and J are TRBV5-6 and TRBJ1-2; D gene uncertain. Germline CDR1 reads SGHDT; CDR2 reads YYEEEE. V lost 4 bases and J lost 4, with 11 bases in between. The CDR3 spans 13 residues. In DNA form, the CDR3 reads TGTGCCAGCAGCAGGCGGACGGGCTATGGCTACACCTTC. Translated, it gives CASSRRTGYGYTF.

V and J are TRBV12-3 or TRBV12-4 and TRBJ2-7; D uncertain. V was trimmed by 4 bases and J by 2 bases, leaving 12 bases between them. The CDR3 sequence is 14 residues long. CDR3 nucleotides: TGTGCCAGCAGTTCAGGTGGAGCACCCTACGAGCAGTACTTC. Protein sequence: CASSSGGAPYEQYF.

This chain connects TRBV28 to TRBJ1-5; tentatively, D is TRBD1 (6 bases). Between the trimmed V and J ends, which lost 1 base and 3 bases, there was a span of 13 bases. There are 16 residues in the CDR3. Germline CDR1 is MDHEN and CDR2 is SYDVKM. CDR3 amino acids: CASSLSRGGANQPQHF. DNA of the CDR3: TGTGCCAGCAGTTTATCCCGCGGGGGCGCCAATCAGCCCCAGCATTTT.

V is TRBV7-9 and J is TRBJ1-2; TRBD1 might be the D (6 bases). This CDR3 has 15 amino acids. The V end was cut by 4 bases, the J end by 3 bases, with 15 bases between. Germline-derived CDR1 and CDR2 are SEHNR and FQNEAQ (reference sequence). CDR3 bases: TGTGCCAGCAGCTGCCCGGAGGGGGGAGACTATGGCTACACCTTC. Translating gives CASSCPEGGDYGYTF.

This clonotype was counted between two and nine times. The gene calls are TRBV28 and TRBJ2-6; the D gene is possibly TRBD2 (7 bases). V gave up 6 bases and J gave up 0 bases, with 18 bases separating them. The CDR3 extends over 18 amino acids. Germline loops: CDR1 MDHEN, CDR2 SYDVKM. For the CDR3, the DNA is TGTGCCAGCAGCATGACCGGGCGGGGGCCCTCTGGGGCCAACGTCCTGACTTTC. Protein: CASSMTGRGPSGANVLTF.

The sample holds a few counts of this clonotype. The rearrangement links TRBV29-1 to TRBJ2-1; maybe TRBD1 (6 bases). Germline V gene sequence: CDR1 SQVTM, CDR2 ANQGSEA. This CDR3 comprises 12 residues. The V end was cut by 3 bases, the J end by 8 bases, with 11 bases between. The CDR3 DNA sequence: TGCAGCGTTGACACAGGGACGGATGAGCAGTTCTTC. Amino acids: CSVDTGTDEQFF.

V gene TRBV20-1 combines with J gene TRBJ2-1, with 7 bases identical to TRBD2. The V segment lost 0 bases and the J segment 10 bases; nucleotides outside the gene matches: 9. This CDR3 comprises 14 residues. The germline V gene encodes CDR1 DFQATT and CDR2 SNEGSKA (reference sequence). Written as DNA, the CDR3 is TGCAGTGCTAGAGATCCCGTAGCGGGTCGGGAGCAGTTCTTC. Translating gives CSARDPVAGREQFF.

Comments on this clonotype: The conserved closing phenylalanine or tryptophan is absent in this CDR3, likely reflecting a read error. The chain employs TRBV2 and TRBJ1-6; TRBD1 agrees at 9 bases. This CDR3 contains 15 residues. V lost 4 bases and J lost 4; bases outside the gene matches: 2. Per the germline V gene, CDR1 is SNHLY and CDR2 is FYNNEI. The CDR3 DNA is TGTGCCAGCAGTGCCGGGACAGGGTATAATTCACCCCTCCACGTT. Translation gives CASSAGTGYNSPLHV.

This clonotype was detected only a few times. CDR3 DNA sequence: TGTGCCAGCAGCCATGAGGGGGTTCATAGCTATGGCTACACCTTC. It encodes CASSHEGVHSYGYTF. The chain recombines TRBV7-2 with TRBJ1-2, with TRBD1 as a possible D gene (6 bases). V lost 5 bases and J 4 bases, leaving 17 bases between the germline ends. Germline values: CDR1 SGHTA, CDR2 FQGNSA. The CDR3 has 15 residues.

This clonotype was counted only a few times. The chain combines TRBV7-2 with TRBJ2-1; 11 bases line up with TRBD1. With V trimmed by 1 base and J by 9 bases, 11 bases remained unmatched. This CDR3 spans 17 amino acids. Germline values: CDR1 SGHTA, CDR2 FQGNSA. The CDR3: CASSLVRVGQGAGEQFF. For the CDR3, the DNA is TGTGCCAGCAGCTTAGTAAGAGTAGGACAGGGGGCGGGTGAGCAGTTCTTC. The full variable domain, completed using reference TRBV7-2 and TRBJ2-1, is GAGVSQSPSNKVTEKGKDVELRCDPISGHTALYWYRQSLGQGLEFLIYFQGNSAPDKSGLPSDRFSAERTGGSVSTLTIQRTQQEDSAVYLCASSLVRVGQGAGEQFFGPGTRLTVL.

The gene calls are TRBV28 and TRBJ1-5; no reliable D call. V lost 6 bases and J lost 7, with 13 bases in between. Germline loops: CDR1 MDHEN, CDR2 SYDVKM. This CDR3 has 13 amino acids. The CDR3: CASSVPGHQPQHF. For the CDR3, the DNA is TGTGCCAGCAGCGTCCCCGGGCACCAGCCCCAGCATTTT.

In the case of this clonotype: The germline gene is not matched at one end of the junction; a read error may be the cause. The gene calls are TRBV5-1 and TRBJ2-1; D is perhaps TRBD2 (5 bases). This CDR3 spans 17 amino acids. Per the germline V gene, CDR1 is SGHRS and CDR2 is YFSETQ. The CDR3, as DNA: TGCGCCAGCAACTTGGGATCCCTAGCCATGACGATGGGTGAGCAGTTCTTC. As protein: CASNLGSLAMTMGEQFF.